This is a list of T cell receptor beta chains from one sample in a study of beta chain features in type 1 diabetes. Only in-frame clones appear in the TCRdb table, and some are missing; sequencing was by immunoSEQ multiplex PCR. Here the sample spans roughly 330,000 clones, about 13% being singletons. The sample consisted of naive CD4+ T cells from blood. These receptors were taken from a woman aged 18-29 years with type 1 diabetes. Both conserved end residues are part of each CDR3. The order of the fields is CDR3 length, V gene, J gene, clone size, D gene, CDR3 DNA, CDR3 protein. A D gene is named only where the DNA matches it firmly. Clone size appears in some rows only: once, few, many, or a class for an expanded clone.

>13|TRBV30|TRBJ2-1|few|TRBD2
TGTGCCTGGATGGCTAGCGGGAGTCGTGAGCAGTTCTTC
CAWMASGSREQFF
>17|TRBV18|TRBJ1-5|few|.
TGTGCCAGCTCACCAGAGGTCGCAGTCTATAGCAATCAGCCCCAGCATTTT
CASSPEVAVYSNQPQHF
>17|TRBV4-3|TRBJ2-1|few|TRBD2
TGCGCCAGCAGCCAAGATGCCCTAGCGGGAATGGGGAATGAGCAGTTCTTC
CASSQDALAGMGNEQFF
>16|TRBV7-9|TRBJ2-7|few|TRBD2
TGTGCCAGCAGCCTCACCGGGACTAGCGTTTTTCCCGAGCAGTACTTC
CASSLTGTSVFPEQYF
>14|TRBV7-8|TRBJ2-7|.|.
TGTGCCAGCAGGGATACCACGGGGGCCTACGAGCAGTACTTC
CASRDTTGAYEQYF
>15|TRBV9|TRBJ1-5|few|TRBD1
TGTGCCAGCAGCGTTGGGACAGGGGCAAATCAGCCCCAGCATTTT
CASSVGTGANQPQHF
>15|TRBV28|TRBJ2-4|few|TRBD1
TGTGCCAGCACCCGCCGGACAGGGGCCGGAGACATTCAGTACTTC
CASTRRTGAGDIQYF
>15|TRBV29-1|TRBJ2-3|.|.
TGCAGCGCAGCTCTAGCGCCCACTAGCACAGATACGCAGTATTTT
CSAALAPTSTDTQYF
>13|TRBV14|TRBJ2-7|.|TRBD2
TGTGCCACCAAGGGGACTAGCGGGAGGCAGCAGTACTTC
CATKGTSGRQQYF
>13|TRBV7-3|TRBJ1-5|few|.
TGTGCCAGCAGTCCAAGGGGCGGAGAGCCCCAGCATTTT
CASSPRGGEPQHF